This T cell receptor beta chain was identified during a study of shared clonotypes between healthy human individuals. Concerning this clone: Antigen: not known.

It was CD45RO-negative cells, positively selected for CCR7, that made up naive CD8 cells, with terminally differentiated effector memory CD45RA+ cells excluded. It was at deep level that the assay was run. Data came from immunoSEQ multiplex PCR; TCRdb stores just in-frame clones and leaves some out. The table has about 2.2 million clones, just under 95% seen once. Study-level findings and limits: Generally, estimated richness proved larger in naive subsets than it did in memory subsets.

There are 14 residues in the CDR3. V lost 4 bases, J lost 3 bases, and 14 bases lay in between. Germline V CDR1 and CDR2: SGDLS, YYNGEE. Sequenced material: naive CD8+ T cells from PBMCs. The chain is built from TRBV9 and TRBJ2-7; D tentatively fits TRBD1 or TRBD2 (5 bases each). The TCR originated in a man younger than 35 in good health. Some clones in this sample may be carry-over from other donors' samples. CDR3 DNA: TGTGCCAGCAGCCCCGGGACGACAGTCTACGAGCAGTACTTC. It yields the protein CASSPGTTVYEQYF.